Following are 8 T cell receptor beta chains from one sample sequenced in a study of cytomegalovirus exposure and HLA in healthy donors. Repertoires were generated with immunoSEQ multiplex PCR, while TCRdb's copy carries only in-frame clones and drops some. Counted here are fewer than 200,000 clones, roughly nine tenths occurring once; the ten biggest clones make up 4% to 5%. The specimen was PBMCs. The origin of the receptors is a man in his late teens or twenties in good health and CMV-seropositive.

V is TRBV2 and J is TRBJ2-7; 8 nucleotides line up with TRBD1. V trimming: 7 bases; J trimming: 2 bases; junction bases outside the gene matches: 10. The CDR3 runs 15 residues. The germline gives CDR1 SNHLY, CDR2 FYNNEI. CDR3 nucleotide sequence: TGTGCCAGCATTGTGTCGGGACAGGAGCCCTACGAGCAGTACTTC. Amino acids: CASIVSGQEPYEQYF.

The genes are TRBV29-1 and TRBJ2-1, with TRBD1 matching over 8 bases. In germline, CDR1 is SQVTM, CDR2 ANQGSEA. Trimming at V came to 8 bases and at J to 1 base, leaving 7 bases not matched to a gene. The CDR3 loop spans 14 amino acids. Written as DNA, the CDR3 is TGCAGCTCAAACCAGGGGGCTTCCTACAATGAGCAGTTCTTC. Encoded protein: CSSNQGASYNEQFF.

The CDR3 here is CASSSAGTGMFF. CDR3 DNA: TGTGCCAGCAGTTCAGCAGGGACAGGGATGTTCTTC. The V gene is TRBV6-5, the J gene TRBJ2-1, with TRBD1 matching 9 bases. Germline-derived CDR1 and CDR2 are MNHEY and SVGAGI. V was clipped by 4 bases and J by 15 bases; unmatched bases: 7. The CDR3 covers 12 residues.

The chain uses TRBV18 and TRBJ1-1; weak D call: TRBD1 (5 bases). This CDR3 spans 16 amino acids. V lost 4 bases to trimming and J lost 1 base, with 16 bases between them. Germline V CDR1 and CDR2: KGHSH, LQKENI. CDR3 residues: CASSLQLITGNTEAFF. The CDR3 nucleotides are TGTGCCAGCTCACTACAGCTAATAACAGGGAACACTGAAGCTTTCTTT.

DNA of the CDR3: TGTGCCAGCAGCCCGACGACTAGCGGGAGGAAAGAGACCCAGTACTTC. Translated, it gives CASSPTTSGRKETQYF. The chain carries TRBV9 and TRBJ2-5, with 13 bases lining up with TRBD2. The CDR3 covers 16 residues. The V gene's germline CDR1 is SGDLS and CDR2 YYNGEE. Trimming took 4 bases from V and 3 from J; bases not matched to a gene: 6.

The chain is built from TRBV6-1 and TRBJ1-1, with a weak D call TRBD1 (6 bases). Germline lookup yields CDR1 MNHNS and CDR2 SASEGT. Trimming took off 3 bases at V and 1 base at J, with 12 bases between the two ends. The CDR3 totals 15 residues. The CDR3 here is CASSDYSQGNTEAFF. The CDR3 bases are TGTGCCAGCAGTGATTACTCACAGGGGAACACTGAAGCTTTCTTT.

The chain is built from TRBV28 and TRBJ2-7; tentatively, D is TRBD1 (5 bases). The CDR3 is 14 residues long. Trimming cost V 6 bases and J 5 bases, with 17 bases left between them. Germline V gene data show CDR1 as MDHEN and CDR2 as SYDVKM. Here the CDR3 DNA reads TGTGCCAGCAGCTCCGTACCTGACAGTCACGAGCAGTACTTC. Translating gives CASSSVPDSHEQYF. The full variable domain, its missing parts supplied by reference TRBV28 and TRBJ2-7, is DVKVTQSSRYLVKRTGEKVFLECVQDMDHENMFWYRQDPGLGLRLIYFSYDVKMKEKGDIPEGYSVSREKKERFSLILESASTNQTSMYLCASSSVPDSHEQYFGPGTRLTVT.

The CDR3 is CSVPRFWLASFNEQFF. Written as DNA, the CDR3 is TGCAGCGTTCCCAGATTTTGGCTAGCGAGCTTCAATGAGCAGTTCTTC. This chain connects TRBV29-1 to TRBJ2-1, with D possibly TRBD2 on 6 matching bases. The CDR3 consists of 16 residues. Germline CDR1 is SQVTM and CDR2 is ANQGSEA. The V end lost 5 bases, the J end lost 6 bases, and 23 bases lay between the germline ends.